Each of the 17 T cell receptor beta chains below was sequenced from the same sample in a study of blood T cell repertoires in COVID-19. Profiling relied on immunoSEQ multiplex PCR, and the TCRdb table lists in-frame clones only, not all of them. The repertoire holds about 440,000 clones, with less than 95% as singletons. Sequencing was carried out using PBMCs or T cells enriched from blood (not recorded which). These receptors all stem from a man aged 18 to 29 who had recovered from COVID-19.

This clone was detected a few times. The rearrangement joins TRBV10-3 to TRBJ2-2, with 13 bases fitting TRBD2. CDR3 length: 15 residues. Germline lookup yields CDR1 ENHRY and CDR2 SYGVKD. V lost 9 bases and J lost 6; bases outside the gene matches: 7. CDR3 nucleotides: TGTGCCATTGGACTAGCGGGAGAAGGCGCCGGGGAGCTGTTTTTT. Amino acid sequence: CAIGLAGEGAGELFF.

The rearrangement joins TRBV5-1 to TRBJ1-1; 11 nucleotides agree with TRBD1. CDR3 length: 15 residues. The junction had 9 bases not matched to a gene; V was cut back by 4 bases and J by 7 bases. Per the germline V gene, CDR1 is SGHRS and CDR2 is YFSETQ. The CDR3 loop reads CASSLGDRGVGEAFF. The CDR3 DNA reads as TGCGCCAGCAGCCTAGGGGACAGGGGGGTGGGTGAAGCTTTCTTT.

The J gene is TRBJ2-7, the V gene TRBV10-3; TRBD2 matches at 7 bases. Germline assignment: CDR1 ENHRY and CDR2 SYGVKD. This CDR3 spans 15 amino acids. Unmatched junction bases numbered 10, after V lost 6 bases and J lost 2 bases. CDR3 sequence (DNA): TGTGCCATCAGGGCGGGGGAGGACCCAACCTACGAGCAGTACTTC. Translating gives CAIRAGEDPTYEQYF.

The table lists this clone with a few counts. The chain carries TRBV19 and TRBJ1-1; tentatively, D is TRBD1 (6 bases). The germline gives CDR1 LNHDA, CDR2 SQIVND (reference sequence). V lost 2 bases and J lost 6, with 16 bases in between. The CDR3 runs 15 residues. CDR3 DNA sequence: TGTGCCAGTAGTATACCAACAGGGACGAGATCTGAAGCTTTCTTT. Its translation is CASSIPTGTRSEAFF.

The rearrangement joins TRBV3-1 (or the pseudogene TRBV3-2) to TRBJ1-2; a weak D match, TRBD1 (6 bases). The length of the CDR3 is 15 residues. Germline loops: CDR1 LGHDT, CDR2 YNNKEL (reference sequence). V lost 6 bases to trimming and J lost 4 bases, with 18 bases between them. CDR3 region: CASSSRGAGAYGYTF. In DNA form, the CDR3 reads TGTGCCAGCAGTTCCCGGGGAGCGGGGGCCTATGGCTACACCTTC.

The chain uses TRBV7-7 and TRBJ1-5; TRBD1 aligns across 7 bases. Germline V gene sequence: CDR1 SSHAT, CDR2 FNYEAQ (reference sequence). Trimming removed 4 bases from V and 1 base from J; junction bases left unmatched: 4. This CDR3 region has 15 residues. The CDR3 protein is CASSSVRGSNQPQHF. For the CDR3, the DNA is TGTGCCAGCAGCTCAGTCAGGGGGAGCAATCAGCCCCAGCATTTT.

This chain connects TRBV5-1 to TRBJ2-1, with a tentative D call TRBD1 (5 bases). The V end lost 4 bases, the J end lost 6 bases, and 11 bases lay between the germline ends. The CDR3 has 13 residues. Per germline, CDR1 SGHRS and CDR2 YFSETQ. The CDR3 sequence: CASSEDNRNEQFF. CDR3 DNA sequence: TGCGCCAGCAGCGAGGACAATCGCAATGAGCAGTTCTTC. The complete variable domain, with remaining parts taken from reference TRBV5-1 and TRBJ2-1, reads KAGVTQTPRYLIKTRGQQVTLSCSPISGHRSVSWYQQTPGQGLQFLFEYFSETQRNKGNFPGRFSGRQFSNSRSEMNVSTLELGDSALYLCASSEDNRNEQFFGPGTRLTVL.

V gene TRBV20-1 combines with J gene TRBJ2-7; 7 positions agree with TRBD2. This CDR3 has 15 amino acids. V lost 3 bases to trimming and J lost 4 bases; unmatched junction nucleotides: 12. In germline, CDR1 is DFQATT, CDR2 SNEGSKA (reference sequence). Written as DNA, the CDR3 is TGCAGTGCTAGTTATAGCGGGCAGACCATATACGAGCAGTACTTC. Its protein is CSASYSGQTIYEQYF.

The CDR3 here is CASSLSGGPEGNTIYF. CDR3 nucleotides: TGTGCCAGCAGCTTAAGTGGAGGCCCAGAAGGAAACACCATATATTTT. This chain uses TRBV7-3 with TRBJ1-3; unclear D gene. CDR3 length: 16 residues. Germline-derived CDR1 and CDR2 are SGHTA and FQGTGA. The V end was cut by 1 base, the J end by 4 bases, with 14 bases between.

The sample holds a few counts of this clone. The rearrangement joins TRBV5-8 to TRBJ2-4; D is undetermined. CDR1 is SGHTS, CDR2 YDEGEE, per germline. This CDR3 is built from 15 residues. V was pared by 4 bases and J by 7 bases, with 18 bases between. The CDR3 region is CASSTPLTDPNIQYF. In nucleotides, the CDR3 is TGTGCCAGCAGCACGCCCTTAACAGATCCCAACATTCAGTACTTC.

This clone was picked up a small number of times. The chain uses TRBV27 and TRBJ2-1; 7 nucleotides line up with TRBD2. The V gene end was trimmed by 6 bases and the J gene end by 0 bases; junction bases not matched to a gene: 2. From germline, CDR1 is MNHEY and CDR2 SMNVEV (reference sequence). The CDR3 totals 14 residues. Here the CDR3 reads CASSGGYSYNEQFF. In DNA, the CDR3 is TGTGCCAGCAGCGGGGGGTACTCCTACAATGAGCAGTTCTTC.

This chain joins TRBV28 and TRBJ1-3; TRBD1 aligns across 8 bases. Germline loops: CDR1 MDHEN, CDR2 SYDVKM. Trimming removed 5 bases from V and 4 bases from J; junction bases left unmatched: 7. The CDR3 has 15 residues. CDR3 loop: CASSPNRGKGNTIYF. Written as DNA, the CDR3 is TGTGCCAGCAGTCCTAACAGGGGGAAAGGAAACACCATATATTTT. The full variable domain, in which reference TRBV28 and TRBJ1-3 provide the parts outside the CDR3, is DVKVTQSSRYLVKRTGEKVFLECVQDMDHENMFWYRQDPGLGLRLIYFSYDVKMKEKGDIPEGYSVSREKKERFSLILESASTNQTSMYLCASSPNRGKGNTIYFGEGSWLTVV.

CDR3 nucleotides: TGTGCCAGCAGCTTAGAACAGGTCTACAATGAGCAGTTCTTC. It is translated as CASSLEQVYNEQFF. The chain employs TRBV11-2 and TRBJ2-1; possibly TRBD1 for D (5 bases). CDR1 and CDR2 (germline): SGHAT, FQNNGV. The CDR3 consists of 14 residues. V was trimmed by 0 bases and J by 3 bases, leaving 6 bases between them.

The V gene is TRBV11-3, the J gene TRBJ2-2; 8 nucleotides align to TRBD1. Germline CDR1 and CDR2: SGHNT and YENEEA. Unmatched junction bases numbered 11, after V lost 1 base and J lost 4 bases. This CDR3 region has 18 residues. The CDR3 bases are TGTGCCAGCAGCTTAGTGTCTGCGGGGACAGGTGGCACCGGGGAGCTGTTTTTT. Translated, it gives CASSLVSAGTGGTGELFF.

The count of this clone is one. The chain has TRBV9 and TRBJ2-7; 8 bases are shared with TRBD2. Germline V gene sequence: CDR1 SGDLS, CDR2 YYNGEE. J gave up 4 bases and V 4 bases, and 13 bases lay outside the gene matches. CDR3 length: 16 residues. The CDR3: CASSPLQLAGDYEQYF. The CDR3 region has the DNA TGTGCCAGCAGCCCTCTTCAGCTAGCGGGCGATTACGAGCAGTACTTC.

The V gene is TRBV9, the J gene TRBJ2-2; a possible D gene is TRBD1 (6 bases). The germline V and J ends were trimmed by 0 bases and 3 bases, with 9 bases remaining between them. The CDR3 runs 15 residues. Germline V gene sequence: CDR1 SGDLS, CDR2 YYNGEE. The CDR3, as DNA: TGTGCCAGCAGCGTAGGTCCAGGGGACACCGGGGAGCTGTTTTTT. As protein: CASSVGPGDTGELFF.

The chain has TRBV5-4 and TRBJ1-1, with TRBD1 matching 7 bases. Germline V gene sequence: CDR1 SGHNT, CDR2 YYREEE (reference sequence). This CDR3 comprises 14 residues. Trimming removed 4 bases from V and 1 base from J; junction bases left unmatched: 4. CDR3 in DNA: TGTGCCAGCAGCCGGGACAGCGGGAACACTGAAGCTTTCTTT. This encodes CASSRDSGNTEAFF.